This T cell receptor (beta chain) originates from a study of cytomegalovirus exposure and HLA in healthy donors. Overall study context: The study placed around 80% of its roughly 410 genotyped donors in the Caucasian-associated ancestry cluster. Study outcomes and limitations: Reportedly, cytomegalovirus status was diagnosed with high sensitivity and specificity.

Details on this clone: The antigen remains unidentified.

The PCR used 60 Vbeta and 13 Jbeta primers. TCRdb keeps only in-frame clones here, not all; method: immunoSEQ multiplex PCR. Counted here are some 180,000 clones, over 70% occurring once; the ten biggest clones make up about 3.8%. The CDR3 extends over 13 amino acids. V dropped 4 bases and J dropped 7 bases, with 11 bases sitting between them. Germline V CDR1 and CDR2: SGHTA, FQGTGA. What was sequenced was PBMCs. The clonotype was recovered from a woman aged 55-70 years in good health and CMV-seropositive. This chain uses TRBV7-3 with TRBJ1-5; D not certain. For the CDR3, the DNA is TGTGCCAGCAGCTCCGGCTCGGGGCAGCCCCAGCATTTT. It codes for CASSSGSGQPQHF.